The rows below give T cell receptor beta chains drawn from one sample of a study of blood T cell repertoires in COVID-19. Assay: immunoSEQ multiplex PCR; the TCRdb copy retains only in-frame clones and omits some. This repertoire shows fewer than 350,000 clones, under 90% found once; its top ten account for under 3%. Sample: peripheral blood. The receptor source for this set is a woman aged 60-70 years with active or convalescent COVID-19. The CDR3 runs from the conserved cysteine through the conserved F or W. The listing skips clone size in some rows; elsewhere it reads once, few, many or a size class.

-	TRBV19	TRBJ2-2	CASSTLSPFGELFF
few	TRBV27	TRBJ1-2	CASSLAQQGASYGYTF
-	TRBV11-1	TRBJ2-7	CASTPRDRASYEQYF
-	TRBV3-1/TRBV3-2	TRBJ1-2	CASSQTRRLGYTF
few	TRBV6-4	TRBJ2-3	CASSAGGALTSGGTQYF
few	TRBV2	TRBJ1-2	CASRGHGYTF
-	TRBV4-2	TRBJ2-1	CASSQRLAGNYNEQFF
-	TRBV15	TRBJ1-1	CATSRDMSGNTEAFF
-	TRBV6-5	TRBJ2-3	CASQEGGSDTQYF
-	TRBV6-4	TRBJ2-1	CASSLGGGPYNEQFF
-	TRBV27	TRBJ2-7	CASSWGREQYF
once	TRBV7-8	TRBJ1-2	CASSLDTGTDYGYTF
-	TRBV5-4	TRBJ2-2	CASSLPGYGTGELFF